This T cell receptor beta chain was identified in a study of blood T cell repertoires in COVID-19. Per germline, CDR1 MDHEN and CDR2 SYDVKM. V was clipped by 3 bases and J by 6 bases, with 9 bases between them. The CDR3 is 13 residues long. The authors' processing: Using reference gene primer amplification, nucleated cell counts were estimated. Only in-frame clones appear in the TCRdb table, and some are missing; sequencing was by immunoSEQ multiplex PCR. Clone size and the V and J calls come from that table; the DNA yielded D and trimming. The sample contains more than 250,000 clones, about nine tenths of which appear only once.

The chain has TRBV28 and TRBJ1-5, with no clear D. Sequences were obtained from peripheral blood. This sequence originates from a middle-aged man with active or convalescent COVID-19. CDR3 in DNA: TGTGCCAGCAGTTTCGGGGTCCTTCAGCCCCAGCATTTT. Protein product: CASSFGVLQPQHF.